This TCR beta chain came from a study of cytomegalovirus exposure and HLA in healthy donors. Whole-study context: A subsequent analysis stated that the 120 or so validation repertoires were run on the same platform as the approximately 700 first-cohort repertoires. Study findings and constraints: Overall, under 200 TCR beta chains were annotated as cytomegalovirus-associated.

The donors were members of the validation cohort comprising 120 subjects, separate from the roughly 690-subject first cohort. Comment on this clone: What it binds is unknown.

The CDR3 sequence is 14 residues long. V shed 5 bases, J shed 8 bases, and the junction held 6 bases outside the gene matches. The germline V gene has CDR1 LGHNA and CDR2 YNFKEQ. Libraries were prepared by immunoSEQ multiplex PCR; TCRdb keeps only in-frame clonotypes and omits some of them. The data show around 190,000 clones, around 80% seen once. The specimen sequenced was PBMCs. This TCR was recovered from a woman younger than 45 in good health and CMV-seronegative. This chain joins TRBV4-2 and TRBJ1-2, with 12 bases lining up with TRBD1. CDR3 DNA: TGTGCCAGCAGCGGGACAGGGGGCCTAGAAGGCTACACCTTC. This translates into CASSGTGGLEGYTF.